Listed here are 8 T cell receptor beta chains from one sample, sequenced in a study of blood T cells in healthy people across ages. A J-beta primer mix and a sample-barcoded 5' primer were used in a second PCR of roughly 7 to 12 cycles. TCRdb analysed the 5' RACE reads with MiXCR anew, one entry per CDR3 protein. This sample carries about a million distinct CDR3 sequences, about two fifths of them seen once, and the ten largest clones take less than 15%. The sample comprised blood. All receptors derive from a man aged 18 to 35 in good health.

This clonotype came up once. CDR3 nucleotides: TGTGCCAGCTCACGGGGCTTGAAAGAGACCCAGTACTTC. It is translated as CASSRGLKETQYF. This rearrangement joins TRBV18 to TRBJ2-5; TRBD1 is a possible D gene (5 bases). Between the trimmed V and J ends, which lost 4 bases and 3 bases, there was a span of 9 bases. This CDR3 spans 13 amino acids. Germline assignment: CDR1 KGHSH and CDR2 LQKENI.

The gene calls are TRBV12-3 or TRBV12-4 and TRBJ2-7; either TRBD1 or TRBD2 may fit D (5 bases each). V lost 3 bases, J lost 4 bases, and 13 bases lay in between. This CDR3 spans 14 amino acids. In DNA, the CDR3 is TGTGCCAGCAGTTTGGTGGGGACGGTGTACGAGCAGTACTTC. Residues: CASSLVGTVYEQYF.

This clonotype was seen at least ten times. This chain connects TRBV30 to TRBJ2-7, with D perhaps TRBD1 (6 bases). Per the germline V gene, CDR1 is GTSNPN and CDR2 is SVGIG (reference sequence). V was clipped by 7 bases and J by 1 base, with 14 bases between them. The CDR3 is 13 amino acids. CDR3 DNA sequence: TGTGCCTACACACGGACAGCTTCCTACGAGCAGTACTTC. This gives the protein CAYTRTASYEQYF.

This clonotype was seen a few times. This chain links TRBV6-5 with TRBJ1-1; D ambiguous. The CDR3 sequence is 11 residues long. The V and J ends lost 6 bases and 6 bases respectively, with 8 bases between them. Per the germline V gene, CDR1 is MNHEY and CDR2 is SVGAGI. The DNA of the CDR3 is TGTGCCAGCAGGGACTCCTCTGAAGCTTTCTTT. The encoded protein is CASRDSSEAFF.

The chain employs TRBV20-1 and TRBJ2-1; D may be TRBD2 (6 bases). CDR1 DFQATT and CDR2 SNEGSKA come from the germline V gene (reference sequence). This CDR3 comprises 16 residues. Trimming shortened V by 1 base and J by 2 bases, and 15 bases separated the two germline ends. The CDR3 DNA reads as TGCAGTGCTAGAGGAGGGGAGGAGGCCGCCTACAATGAGCAGTTCTTC. This encodes CSARGGEEAAYNEQFF.

This clonotype has a handful of counts. The chain employs TRBV28 and TRBJ1-6, with 7 bases identical to TRBD1. V lost 1 base, J lost 4 bases, and 10 bases stayed unmatched. The CDR3 extends over 18 amino acids. Germline V CDR1 and CDR2: MDHEN, SYDVKM. The CDR3 coding sequence is TGTGCCAGCAGTTTATTGGCCTCCGGGACAGTATATAATTCACCCCTCCACTTT. This encodes CASSLLASGTVYNSPLHF.

The chain is built from TRBV10-3 and TRBJ1-2; maybe TRBD1 (6 bases). The CDR3 is 14 amino acids. V lost 3 bases, J lost 6 bases, and 14 bases lay in between. The germline V gene has CDR1 ENHRY and CDR2 SYGVKD. CDR3 residues: CAISESGGRDGYTF. CDR3 DNA sequence: TGTGCCATCAGTGAATCGGGGGGCAGGGATGGCTACACCTTC.

This clonotype was picked up a small number of times. The chain has TRBV6-5 and TRBJ1-2, with a tentative D call TRBD1 (5 bases). Trimming removed 0 bases from V and 5 bases from J, with 10 bases in between. The CDR3 runs 14 residues. Germline V CDR1 and CDR2: MNHEY, SVGAGI. This CDR3 is CASSYSMGGYGYTF. The CDR3 DNA sequence: TGTGCCAGCAGTTACTCGATGGGGGGGTATGGCTACACCTTC.